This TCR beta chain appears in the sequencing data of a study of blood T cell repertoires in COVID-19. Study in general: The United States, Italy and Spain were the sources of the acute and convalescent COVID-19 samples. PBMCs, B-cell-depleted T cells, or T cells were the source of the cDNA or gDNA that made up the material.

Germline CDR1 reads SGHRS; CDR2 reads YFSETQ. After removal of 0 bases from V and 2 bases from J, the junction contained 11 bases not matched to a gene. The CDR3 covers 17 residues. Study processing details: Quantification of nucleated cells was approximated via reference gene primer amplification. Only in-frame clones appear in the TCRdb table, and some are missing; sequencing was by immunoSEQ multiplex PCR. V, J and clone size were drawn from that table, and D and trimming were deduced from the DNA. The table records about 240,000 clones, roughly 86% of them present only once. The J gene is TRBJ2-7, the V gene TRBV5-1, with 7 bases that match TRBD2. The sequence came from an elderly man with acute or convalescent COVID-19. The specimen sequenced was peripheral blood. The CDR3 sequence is CASSLGSQGGNTYEQYF. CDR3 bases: TGCGCCAGCAGCTTGGGTTCCCAGGGAGGGAATACCTACGAGCAGTACTTC.